These T cell receptor beta chains were read from a single sample in a study of control samples from healthy donors and cancer patients. TCRdb's copy holds only in-frame clones and misses some; the assay was immunoSEQ multiplex PCR. The sample includes approximately 130,000 clones, more than 70% of them seen just once. The sample comprised blood. These receptors were collected from a man aged 45-65 years in good health. CDR3s include the opening cysteine and the closing phenylalanine or tryptophan. D genes are given only for firm matches. Clone size is given for some rows only: seen once, a few or many times, or a class if the clone is expanded.

clone size,V gene,J gene,D gene,CDR3 DNA,CDR3 protein
NA,TRBV29-1,TRBJ1-2,NA,TGCAGCGTGGGGGACGGATCCCTTTCCTATGGCTACACCTTC,CSVGDGSLSYGYTF
NA,TRBV29-1,TRBJ2-3,TRBD2,TGCAGCGTTTTCCGGGGACTAGCGGGCACAGATACGCAGTATTTT,CSVFRGLAGTDTQYF
NA,TRBV5-5,TRBJ1-2,NA,TGTGCCAGCAGCTTGGGTCCGGCCGGGAACTATGGCTACACCTTC,CASSLGPAGNYGYTF
NA,TRBV3-1/TRBV3-2,TRBJ1-5,NA,TGTGCCAGCAGCCAAGAAGGGCCGGGTCAGCCCCAGCATTTT,CASSQEGPGQPQHF
NA,TRBV5-1,TRBJ2-5,NA,TGCGCCAGCAGTTTGGACAGACTTCAAGAGACCCAGTACTTC,CASSLDRLQETQYF
once,TRBV5-5,TRBJ2-3,TRBD2,TGTGCCAGCAGCTTGCCTTTAGCGGGGAGGAAGGCAGATACGCAGTATTTT,CASSLPLAGRKADTQYF
NA,TRBV6-4,TRBJ2-3,NA,TGTGCCAGCAACGAAGGCCCTGGGGGCCCAGATACGCAGTATTTT,CASNEGPGGPDTQYF
NA,TRBV30,TRBJ2-3,TRBD2,TGTGCCTATCGGACTAGCGGGGGCGGCACAGATACGCAGTATTTT,CAYRTSGGGTDTQYF
NA,TRBV6-2/TRBV6-3,TRBJ2-3,NA,TGTGCCAGCAGTTACAGGGACCGCTCCACAGATACGCAGTATTTT,CASSYRDRSTDTQYF
once,TRBV19,TRBJ2-7,NA,TGTGCCAGTAGTGTCGTGCTACGGGGGCACGAGCAGTACTTC,CASSVVLRGHEQYF
NA,TRBV14,TRBJ1-4,TRBD1,TGTGCCAGCAGCCAGGGACAGGCTGGAGTTGAAAAACTGTTTTTT,CASSQGQAGVEKLFF
NA,TRBV11-2,TRBJ2-3,TRBD2,TGTGCCAGCAGCGAAACTAGCGGGGGAGTAGATACGCAGTATTTT,CASSETSGGVDTQYF
NA,TRBV5-6,TRBJ2-2,TRBD2,TGTGCCAGCAGCTTTGGTAGCGGGGTCACCGGGGAGCTGTTTTTT,CASSFGSGVTGELFF
NA,TRBV6-1,TRBJ1-5,TRBD1,TGTGCCAGCAGTGACCCGGGACAGGGGTATCAGCCCCAGCATTTT,CASSDPGQGYQPQHF